One sample yielded the 21 T cell receptor beta chains listed below, sequenced in a study of CD8+ T cells in alopecia areata (dated by TCRdb to 2017 to 2018). Libraries were prepared through the immunoSEQ multiplex PCR assay. RNA was extracted from all samples and reverse transcribed into cDNA as template for TCR sequencing. This is the immuneACCESS table as TCRdb keeps it, with only in-frame sequences that have V and J called. A part of the clones is gone; compared with another copy, unresolved V genes explain less than half, and the rest is unexplained. The sample data list about 90,000 clones, and 40% to 50% of these were observed just once. The ten largest account for around 19% of the sample. The time point label, as the study defines it: 24 weeks on oral tofacitinib. Read against the paper, the sample's treatment or condition label means: oral pan-JAK inhibitor, 5-10 mg twice daily. The material sequenced was CD8+ T cells sorted from blood, taken at week 24, from a patient treated with tofacitinib. These receptors were obtained from a human donor with alopecia areata.

The genes are TRBV6-1 and TRBJ2-7; D is ambiguous. The CDR3 extends over 15 amino acids. With 0 bases removed from V and 4 bases from J, the gap between germline ends came to 13 bases. Germline values: CDR1 MNHNS, CDR2 SASEGT. The DNA of the CDR3 is TGTGCCAGCAGTGAAGCGCGAGGAACCCCATACGAGCAGTACTTC. It encodes CASSEARGTPYEQYF.

This clone has just a few counts. J is TRBJ1-1 and V is TRBV5-1, with D possibly TRBD1 on 5 matching bases. The CDR3 has 14 amino acids. Trimming shortened V by 0 bases and J by 5 bases, and 11 bases separated the two germline ends. CDR1 and CDR2 (germline): SGHRS, YFSETQ. CDR3 nucleotide sequence: TGCGCCAGCAGCTTGGCCGGGACGGGAACTGAAGCTTTCTTT. This codes for CASSLAGTGTEAFF. Combining the CDR3 with reference TRBV5-1 and TRBJ1-1 gives the whole variable domain KAGVTQTPRYLIKTRGQQVTLSCSPISGHRSVSWYQQTPGQGLQFLFEYFSETQRNKGNFPGRFSGRQFSNSRSEMNVSTLELGDSALYLCASSLAGTGTEAFFGQGTRLTVV.

In this sample, this clone turned up once. The gene calls are TRBV5-1 and TRBJ2-2, with a possible D match to TRBD2 (5 bases). Germline CDR1 is SGHRS and CDR2 is YFSETQ. The length of the CDR3 is 15 residues. V was cut by 1 base and J by 2 bases, with 9 bases left in between. CDR3 sequence reads: CASSLRTHNTGELFF. The CDR3 DNA reads as TGCGCCAGCAGCTTGAGGACTCATAACACCGGGGAGCTGTTTTTT.

The chain carries TRBV19 and TRBJ2-3, with D tentatively TRBD2 (5 bases). CDR3 length: 12 amino acids. The ends were cut back, 4 bases at V and 10 bases at J, with 12 bases in the middle. The germline gives CDR1 LNHDA, CDR2 SQIVND (reference sequence). In DNA form, the CDR3 reads TGTGCCAGTAGTAGGGAGAGATTTTCGCAGTATTTT. It translates to CASSRERFSQYF.

The rearrangement links TRBV6-5 to TRBJ2-7; 7 positions match TRBD1. The germline CDR1 and CDR2 sequences are MNHEY and SVGAGI. The V segment lost 2 bases and the J segment 4 bases; nucleotides outside the gene matches: 2. The CDR3 has 13 residues. The CDR3 coding sequence is TGTGCCAGCAGTTACGGGACAGTTTACGAGCAGTACTTC. Encoded protein: CASSYGTVYEQYF.

The rearrangement uses TRBV7-9 and TRBJ2-7; the D is unclear. This CDR3 has 11 amino acids. The germline gives CDR1 SEHNR, CDR2 FQNEAQ (reference sequence). V was cut by 6 bases and J by 6 bases, with 9 bases left in between. The DNA for the CDR3 is TGTGCCAGCAGTGCGAACGGCGAGCAGTACTTC. It codes for CASSANGEQYF.

This clone was counted between two and nine times. The CDR3 protein is CASSLDTSYEQYF. The DNA for the CDR3 is TGTGCCAGCAGCCTGGACACTTCCTACGAGCAGTACTTC. The V gene is TRBV5-4, the J gene TRBJ2-7; the D gene is possibly TRBD1 (5 bases). In germline, CDR1 is SGHNT, CDR2 YYREEE (reference sequence). V lost 4 bases to trimming and J lost 1 base, with 9 bases between them. There are 13 residues in the CDR3.

Sample share makes this clone medium-sized (0.01 to 0.1%). The sample holds other DNA sequences that translate to the same CDR3. The genes are TRBV7-2 and TRBJ2-7, with TRBD2 matching over 9 bases. The CDR3 is 14 amino acids. Trimming at V came to 3 bases and at J to 3 bases, leaving 3 bases not matched to a gene. Per germline, CDR1 SGHTA and CDR2 FQGNSA. The CDR3 coding sequence is TGTGCCAGCAGCTTGACTAGCGGTAACTACGAGCAGTACTTC. Translation gives CASSLTSGNYEQYF.

This rearrangement joins TRBV2 to TRBJ2-7; 11 bases are a match to TRBD2. The CDR3 is 14 amino acids. The germline V gene encodes CDR1 SNHLY and CDR2 FYNNEI. Trimming removed 9 bases from V and 3 bases from J; junction bases left unmatched: 7. The CDR3 DNA follows: TGTGCCAGTACGGCCGGGACTAGCGGCTACGAGCAGTACTTC. Protein product: CASTAGTSGYEQYF.

This clone was seen only a few times. The V gene is TRBV27, the J gene TRBJ2-3; D may be TRBD2 (5 bases). CDR1 and CDR2 from the germline V gene are MNHEY and SMNVEV (reference sequence). CDR3 length: 14 residues. V lost 2 bases and J 2 bases, leaving 8 bases between the germline ends. The CDR3 coding sequence is TGTGCCAGCAGTTTAACGGGAATCACAGATACGCAGTATTTT. Amino acids: CASSLTGITDTQYF.

This chain connects TRBV4-1 to TRBJ2-1; possibly TRBD2 for D (6 bases). Trimming took off 10 bases at V and 7 bases at J, with 8 bases between the two ends. The CDR3 is made up of 10 amino acids. Germline loops: CDR1 MGHRA, CDR2 YSYEKL. In DNA, the CDR3 is TGCGCCACCGGGACTAATGAGCAGTTCTTC. Protein sequence: CATGTNEQFF.

The chain uses TRBV19 and TRBJ2-1; tentatively, D is TRBD1 (6 bases). V was clipped by 6 bases and J by 4 bases, with 7 bases between them. The CDR3 is 12 amino acids. The germline V gene encodes CDR1 LNHDA and CDR2 SQIVND (reference sequence). This CDR3 is CASRTGYNEQFF. The CDR3 nucleotides read TGTGCCAGTAGAACAGGGTACAATGAGCAGTTCTTC.

The gene calls are TRBV27 and TRBJ2-6; D not resolved. This CDR3 contains 14 residues. Looked up from germline, CDR1 is MNHEY and CDR2 is SMNVEV (reference sequence). With 4 bases removed from V and 12 bases from J, the gap between germline ends came to 16 bases. CDR3 sequence (DNA): TGTGCCAGCAGTTCGAACCCGTCCCGAGCCGTCCTGACTTTC. Protein sequence: CASSSNPSRAVLTF.

The V gene is TRBV7-9, the J gene TRBJ2-2, with TRBD1 as a possible D gene (6 bases). V lost 4 bases to trimming and J lost 5 bases, with 8 bases between them. Looked up from germline, CDR1 is SEHNR and CDR2 is FQNEAQ (reference sequence). The CDR3 is 13 residues long. CDR3 protein: CASSWGRTGELFF. DNA for the CDR3: TGTGCCAGCAGCTGGGGGCGGACCGGGGAGCTGTTTTTT.

This chain links TRBV7-9 with TRBJ2-5, with D perhaps matching TRBD1 (6 bases). There are 14 residues in the CDR3. Looked up from germline, CDR1 is SEHNR and CDR2 is FQNEAQ (reference sequence). V lost 4 bases, J lost 1 base, and 10 bases lay in between. CDR3 residues: CASSSDRFQETQYF. The CDR3 DNA follows: TGTGCCAGCAGCTCCGACAGGTTCCAAGAGACCCAGTACTTC.

In this sample, this clone turned up a few times. The DNA of the CDR3 is TGTGCCAGCAGCTTAGGGCTTAATGAGCAGTTCTTC. Residues: CASSLGLNEQFF. V gene TRBV13 combines with J gene TRBJ2-1; D is unclear. The CDR3 extends over 12 amino acids. Germline-derived CDR1 and CDR2 are PRHDT and FYEKMQ (reference sequence). Trimming cost V 0 bases and J 7 bases, with 4 bases left between them.

The CDR3 protein is CASSLEAAYEQYF. The CDR3 DNA sequence: TGTGCCAGCAGCTTAGAAGCGGCCTACGAGCAGTACTTC. This chain links TRBV7-9 with TRBJ2-7; D might be TRBD2 (5 bases). Germline lookup yields CDR1 SEHNR and CDR2 FQNEAQ (reference sequence). The CDR3 covers 13 residues. V was trimmed by 1 base and J by 2 bases, leaving 6 bases between them.

The table lists this clone with many counts. The chain uses TRBV19 and TRBJ1-1; D is perhaps TRBD1 (5 bases). There are 14 residues in the CDR3. Germline CDR1 and CDR2: LNHDA and SQIVND (reference sequence). The V end was cut by 8 bases, the J end by 8 bases, with 21 bases between. The CDR3 protein is CASGTGTRSMEAFF. Written as DNA, the CDR3 is TGTGCCAGTGGGACCGGGACTCGTTCGATGGAAGCTTTCTTT.

The V gene is TRBV9, the J gene TRBJ2-3; D tentatively fits TRBD1 or TRBD2 (6 bases each). From germline, CDR1 is SGDLS and CDR2 YYNGEE. Trimming removed 3 bases from V and 2 bases from J, with 10 bases in between. This CDR3 is built from 14 residues. CDR3 loop: CASSGRGLTDTQYF. The CDR3 bases are TGTGCCAGCAGCGGTCGGGGGCTCACAGATACGCAGTATTTT.

The V gene is TRBV11-2, the J gene TRBJ2-5; D is undetermined. Per germline, CDR1 SGHAT and CDR2 FQNNGV. The CDR3 contains 14 residues. V lost 1 base, J lost 3 bases, and 9 bases lay in between. CDR3 bases: TGTGCCAGCAGCTTAGGGCAGGCCGAAGAGACCCAGTACTTC. Protein product: CASSLGQAEETQYF.

This clone was found a few times. The chain uses TRBV13 and TRBJ1-2; weak D call: TRBD1 (6 bases). The germline V gene has CDR1 PRHDT and CDR2 FYEKMQ (reference sequence). V shed 5 bases and J shed 5 bases, with 15 bases lying between them. CDR3 size: 14 residues. CDR3: CASSPTGESYGYTF. In DNA, the CDR3 is TGTGCCAGCAGCCCGACAGGAGAATCTTATGGCTACACCTTC.